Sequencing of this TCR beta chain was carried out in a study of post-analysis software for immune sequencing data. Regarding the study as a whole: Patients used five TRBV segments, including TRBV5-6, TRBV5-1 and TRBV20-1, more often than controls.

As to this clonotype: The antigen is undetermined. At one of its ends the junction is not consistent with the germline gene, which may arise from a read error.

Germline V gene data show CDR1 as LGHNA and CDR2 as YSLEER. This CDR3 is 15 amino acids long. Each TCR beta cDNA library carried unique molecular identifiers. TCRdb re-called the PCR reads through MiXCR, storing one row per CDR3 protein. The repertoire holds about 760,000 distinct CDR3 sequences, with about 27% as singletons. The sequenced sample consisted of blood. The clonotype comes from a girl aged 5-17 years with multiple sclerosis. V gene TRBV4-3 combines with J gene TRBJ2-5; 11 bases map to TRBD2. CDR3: CASSQFSGRAEAQYF. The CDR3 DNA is TGCGCCAGCAGCCAATTTAGCGGGAGGGCAGAGGCCCAGTACTTC.